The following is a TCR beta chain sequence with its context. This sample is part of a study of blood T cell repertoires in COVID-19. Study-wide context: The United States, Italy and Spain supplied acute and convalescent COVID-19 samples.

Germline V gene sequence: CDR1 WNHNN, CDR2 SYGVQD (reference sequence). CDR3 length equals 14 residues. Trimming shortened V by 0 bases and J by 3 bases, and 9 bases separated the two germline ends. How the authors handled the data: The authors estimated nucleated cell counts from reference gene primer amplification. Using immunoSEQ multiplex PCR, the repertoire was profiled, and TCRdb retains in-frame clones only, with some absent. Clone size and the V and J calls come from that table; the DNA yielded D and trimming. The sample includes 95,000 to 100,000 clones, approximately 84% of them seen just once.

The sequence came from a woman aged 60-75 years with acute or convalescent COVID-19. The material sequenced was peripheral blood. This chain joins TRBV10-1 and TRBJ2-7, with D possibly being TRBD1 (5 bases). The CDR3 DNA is TGCGCCAGCAGTGAGTCTATGCAGGGCTACGAGCAGTACTTC. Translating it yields CASSESMQGYEQYF.